This T cell receptor (beta chain) was recorded in a study of T cell responses to AZD1222 COVID-19 vaccine. Turning to the study itself: The analysis combined second doses at about 4 or about 12 weeks. Study-wide findings and caveats: Spike-wide coverage was observed for vaccine-associated CD4 TCRs, with dominant responses at 160-218 and 743-854. Spike-specific TCR breadth and depth rose after two AZD1222 doses. In a largely white British group with more females than males, clonal diversity was possibly underestimated.

About this clone itself: The antigen remains unidentified.

Libraries were prepared by immunoSEQ multiplex PCR; TCRdb keeps only in-frame clonotypes and omits some of them. Among 75,000 to 100,000 clones listed, approximately 94% were seen once. This CDR3 contains 14 residues. Germline CDR1 and CDR2: KGHSH and LQKENI. The germline V and J ends were trimmed by 6 bases and 0 bases, with 9 bases remaining between them. The gene calls are TRBV18 and TRBJ1-3, with D unclear. This sample comprised peripheral blood, obtained on day 0 of AZD1222 vaccination. This TCR was sampled from an adult in good health. For the CDR3, the DNA is TGTGCCAGCTCCCCCGGGGTCTCTGGAAACACCATATATTTT. This codes for CASSPGVSGNTIYF. Full variable domain (remainder filled in from reference TRBV18 and TRBJ1-3): NAGVMQNPRHLVRRRGQEARLRCSPMKGHSHVYWYRQLPEEGLKFMVYLQKENIIDESGMPKERFSAEFPKEGPSILRIQQVVRGDSAAYFCASSPGVSGNTIYFGEGSWLTVV.